These T cell receptor beta chains were read from a single sample in a study of T-cell reconstitution after alpha-beta-depleted transplantation in children. TCRdb redid the calling of the PCR reads with MiXCR, one entry per CDR3 protein. This repertoire shows roughly 100,000 distinct CDR3 sequences, about 8% found once; its top ten account for over 15%. The sequences come from PBMCs, collected before TCRalphabeta/CD19-depleted stem cell transplant. The source is a boy aged 2 to 10 with acute lymphoblastic leukemia, due to receive a stem cell transplant. Both conserved end residues are part of each CDR3. D genes are given only for firm matches. Expanded clones get a size class; other rows say once, few or many, or leave the size out.

CDR3	DNA	size	D	V	J
CASSLTGVAHEQYF	TGTGCCAGCAGCTTGACCGGGGTCGCCCACGAGCAGTACTTC	few	.	TRBV7-8	TRBJ2-7
CASSWDRAGTDTQYF	TGTGCCAGCAGCTGGGACAGGGCGGGCACAGATACGCAGTATTTT	few	TRBD1	TRBV7-8	TRBJ2-3
CSALGQGEEAFF	TGCAGTGCTCTTGGACAGGGGGAAGAAGCTTTCTTT	many	TRBD1	TRBV20-1	TRBJ1-1
CSARGQTNTGELFF	TGCAGTGCTAGGGGACAAACTAACACCGGGGAGCTGTTTTTT	few	.	TRBV20-1	TRBJ2-2
CASSGAPGETQYF	TGTGCCAGTAGCGGGGCGCCCGGGGAGACCCAGTACTTC	few	TRBD2	TRBV6-6	TRBJ2-5
CASKVDVSYEQYF	TGCGCCAGCAAAGTCGACGTTTCCTACGAGCAGTACTTC	many	.	TRBV5-1	TRBJ2-7
CSASRGEADTQYF	TGCAGTGCTAGTCGGGGGGAGGCAGATACGCAGTATTTT	.	TRBD2	TRBV20-1	TRBJ2-3
CASSQGQTNYGYTF	TGTGCCAGCAGCCAAGGCCAGACGAACTATGGCTACACCTTC	few	.	TRBV4-2	TRBJ1-2
CASSLGGGTSGFNEQFF	TGCGCCAGCAGCTTGGGGGGAGGGACTAGCGGTTTCAATGAGCAGTTCTTC	many	TRBD2	TRBV5-1	TRBJ2-1
CASSLRMGTPGQYF	TGTGCCAGCAGCTTGAGAATGGGGACACCCGGGCAGTACTTC	many	.	TRBV5-6	TRBJ2-7
CASSQDRARGSNEQYF	TGTGCCAGCAGCCAAGATCGAGCCAGGGGGTCGAACGAGCAGTACTTC	many	TRBD1	TRBV4-2	TRBJ2-7
CASSQMARGVTDTQYF	TGCGCCAGCAGCCAAATGGCGCGGGGGGTGACAGATACGCAGTATTTT	many	TRBD2	TRBV4-3	TRBJ2-3
CASNHETVNQPQHF	TGCGCCAGCAACCACGAGACGGTAAATCAGCCCCAGCATTTT	.	.	TRBV23-1	TRBJ1-5
CASRGVATRWNEQFF	TGTGCCAGCAGGGGGGTGGCTACCCGATGGAATGAGCAGTTCTTC	many	.	TRBV12-3/TRBV12-4	TRBJ2-1
CASRERGGFSEAFF	TGTGCCAGCAGGGAAAGGGGGGGGTTCTCTGAAGCTTTCTTT	.	.	TRBV6-1	TRBJ1-1
CASSPGTGYYTGELFF	TGCGCCAGCAGCCCCGGGACAGGATACTACACCGGGGAGCTGTTTTTT	.	TRBD1	TRBV5-1	TRBJ2-2